This T cell receptor beta chain was sequenced for a study of blood T cell repertoires in COVID-19. Study-wide background: Nucleic acid was either cDNA or gDNA, and it came from T cells, B-cell-depleted T cells, or PBMCs.

Per the original data handling: From reference gene primer amplification, estimates of nucleated cell counts were derived. Data came from immunoSEQ multiplex PCR; TCRdb stores just in-frame clones and leaves some out. The DNA gave D and trimming, while V, J and clone size come from that table. The sample shows 27,000 or so clones, roughly 90% of them seen only once. The CDR3 extends over 17 amino acids. Germline V gene data show CDR1 as LNHDA and CDR2 as SQIVND (reference sequence). The trim removed 5 bases at V and 0 bases at J, leaving 7 bases unmatched. The chain has TRBV19 and TRBJ2-7; 13 positions agree with TRBD2. Specimen: peripheral blood. This clonotype was obtained from a human donor with active COVID-19. The donor label of this sample is uncertain. The CDR3 DNA follows: TGTGCCAGTAGTTTGGGACTAGCGGGGCCCATCTCCTACGAGCAGTACTTC. This codes for CASSLGLAGPISYEQYF.